This T cell receptor beta chain stems from a study of blood T cells in healthy people across ages. General study findings and limits: Unsorted PBMC material precluded a definitive naive versus antigen-experienced comparison.

The CDR3 loop spans 14 amino acids. Germline assignment: CDR1 LNHDA and CDR2 SQIVND (reference sequence). The trim removed 4 bases at V and 10 bases at J, leaving 10 bases unmatched. The sample holds one count of this clonotype. Antigen specificity is unknown. Each sample yielded at least 5 micrograms of PBMC total RNA. Then a second PCR, running about 6 to 12 cycles, was carried out with a sample-barcoded 5' primer and a J-beta primer mix. TCRdb reanalysed the 5' RACE reads using MiXCR and keeps one entry per CDR3 protein. The table records about 830,000 distinct CDR3 sequences, 62% of them present only once.

This sequence was found in a man aged 25-45 years in good health. Sequencing was carried out using blood. This sequence joins TRBV19 and TRBJ2-1; 7 nucleotides agree with TRBD1. CDR3 DNA: TGTGCCAGTAGTACGGGGACAGAGGGCCGGGAGCAGTTCTTC. This translates into CASSTGTEGREQFF.